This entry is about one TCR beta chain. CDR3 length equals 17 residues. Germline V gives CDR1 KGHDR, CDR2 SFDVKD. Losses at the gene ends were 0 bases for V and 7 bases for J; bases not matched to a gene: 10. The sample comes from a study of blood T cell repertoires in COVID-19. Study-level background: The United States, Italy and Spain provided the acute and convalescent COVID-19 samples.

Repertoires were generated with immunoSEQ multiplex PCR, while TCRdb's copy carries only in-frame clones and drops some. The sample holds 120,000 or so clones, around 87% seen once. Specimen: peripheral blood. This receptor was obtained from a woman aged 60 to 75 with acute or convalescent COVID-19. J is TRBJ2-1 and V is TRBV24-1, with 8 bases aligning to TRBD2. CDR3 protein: CATSDLPSGRGANEQFF. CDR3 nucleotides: TGTGCCACCAGTGATTTGCCCAGCGGGAGAGGCGCGAATGAGCAGTTCTTC.